This entry is about one TCR beta chain. This clonotype was recorded a few times. Its antigen remains undetermined. No quality values exist for individual bases; no much larger clone is one base distant. This sample was taken from a study of T-cell memory formation after mild COVID-19 (dated by TCRdb to the early 2020s). With regard to the full study: Most TCR sequence clusters were specific to one of the two donors. T-cell clones expanding and contracting after mild COVID-19 in a couple of donors were tracked by longitudinal TCRalpha and TCRbeta repertoire sequencing. The cohort was made up of two young adult volunteers, one female and one male, who were previously healthy. The study at large found these results: Clones contracting from day 15 to 85 had balanced CD4/CD8 phenotypes, while a second wave expanding from day 15 to 37 was biased towards CD4+. Some responding clones were detected in pre-infection memory, which suggested that pre-existing cross-reactive memory T cells had joined the SARS-CoV-2 response. Contracting CD4+ clones turned up mainly in the CM and EM memory subsets, whereas EMRA was where CD8+ clones were enriched. Only a couple of mild cases were covered in the study, and larger cohorts including severe cases with pre-infection samples were considered necessary. SARS-CoV-2 specificity was not confirmed for the second-wave clones peaking on day 37.

Ficoll-Paque density gradient centrifugation was used to isolate PBMCs. Sequencing relied on an Illumina NovaSeq 6000. TCRalpha and TCRbeta cDNA libraries were built by 5'RACE with constant-segment primers, adding sample barcodes and unique molecular identifiers. Trizol reagent was used to extract RNA from every sample. The libraries were amplified in two PCR steps, and the second step added a second sample barcode and Illumina TruSeq adapters. The libraries were sequenced on an Illumina NovaSeq using 2 x 150 bp paired-end reads. On the authors' methods: Demultiplexing of reads and collapsing into UMI-guided consensus sequences were performed with migec v1.2.7. Using mixcr v2.1.11, UMI consensuses were aligned to TRA and TRB V and J templates and then assembled into clonotypes. Clonotypes were classified as expanded or contracted when called significant by both edgeR and NoisET, with noise models trained on biological replicates. For edgeR calls, the cutoffs were a false discovery rate-adjusted p below 0.01 and a log2 fold-change threshold of 1. As an exploratory analysis of dynamics, max-normalized trajectories of the 1000 most abundant clonotypes were examined by PCA with hierarchical clustering. Separately sequenced CD4+ and CD8+ repertoires were used to assign the CD4 or CD8 phenotype of responding clones. TCRdb redid the processing of the public reads, applying fastp at Q25 and MiXCR, and retained in-frame beta chains. Identical CDR3 protein sequences are pooled into one entry, listed with their most common genes and DNA. The V and J calls, along with clone size, are taken from TCRdb and not from the paper's own processing. This sample is represented by 200,000 to 250,000 distinct CDR3 sequences; about 10% of them were singletons. Approximately 3% of the sample is held by the ten biggest clonotypes.

This receptor was obtained from a man younger than 35 who had mild COVID-19 (a few samples of this study predate the infection). The sample titles of this study are shuffled in the database, so cell type and time point are left out; the donor was told from shared clones. Sequencing was carried out using PBMCs or a T cell subset sorted from them (not recorded which).

The DNA sequence is TGTGCCAGCAGCCCAGGGTTACGAGAGACCCAGTACTTC. Its protein reads: CASSPGLRETQYF. The sequence joins TRBV7-2 to TRBJ2-5; the D gene is possibly TRBD1, with 5 bases matching. CDR1 and CDR2 are read off the germline V gene as SGHTA and FQGNSA. The CDR3 goes from the cysteine to the phenylalanine over 13 residues. Only the CDR3 DNA stays, 39 bases, in frame from base 1. The junction carries 11 bases between V and J, which are trimmed by 5 bases and 4 bases respectively.